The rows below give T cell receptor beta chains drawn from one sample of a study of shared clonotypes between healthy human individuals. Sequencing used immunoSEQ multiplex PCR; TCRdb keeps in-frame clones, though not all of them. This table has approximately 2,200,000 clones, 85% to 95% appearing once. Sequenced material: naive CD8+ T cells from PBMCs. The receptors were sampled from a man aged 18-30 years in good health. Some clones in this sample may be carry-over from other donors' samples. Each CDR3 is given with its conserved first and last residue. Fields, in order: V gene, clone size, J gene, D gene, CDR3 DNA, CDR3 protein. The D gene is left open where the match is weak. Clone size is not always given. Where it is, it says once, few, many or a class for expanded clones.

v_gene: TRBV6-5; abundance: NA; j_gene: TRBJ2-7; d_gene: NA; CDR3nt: TGTGCCAGCAGTTTTGAGGGGAGGAAAGGGGAGCAGTACTTC; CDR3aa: CASSFEGRKGEQYF
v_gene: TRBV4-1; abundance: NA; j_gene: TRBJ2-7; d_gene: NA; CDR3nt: TGCGCCAGCAGCCAAGATGCAGAGACAGGCTCCTACGAGCAGTACTTC; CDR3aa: CASSQDAETGSYEQYF
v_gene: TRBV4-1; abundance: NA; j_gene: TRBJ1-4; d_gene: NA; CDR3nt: TGCGCCAGCAGGCCCAGGGCGGAGCTCGGGCGTGAAAAACTGTTTTTT; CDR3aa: CASRPRAELGREKLFF
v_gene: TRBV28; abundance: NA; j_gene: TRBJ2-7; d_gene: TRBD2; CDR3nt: TGTGCCAGCAGTTCCCCCCCAACTAGCGCTACTTCGGCCTACGAGCAGTACTTC; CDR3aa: CASSSPPTSATSAYEQYF
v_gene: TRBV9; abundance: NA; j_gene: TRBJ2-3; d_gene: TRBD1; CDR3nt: TGTGCCAGCAGCCCGCGACCGGGACAGGGGACAGATACGCAGTATTTT; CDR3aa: CASSPRPGQGTDTQYF
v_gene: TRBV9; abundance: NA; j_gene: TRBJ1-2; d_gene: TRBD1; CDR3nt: TGTGCCAGCAGCGCGACAGGGGCCCCGGCTAACTATGGCTACACCTTC; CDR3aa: CASSATGAPANYGYTF
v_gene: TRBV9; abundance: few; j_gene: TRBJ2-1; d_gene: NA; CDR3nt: TGTGCCAGCAGCGTAGGCGGGACCTACAATGAGCAGTTCTTC; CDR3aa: CASSVGGTYNEQFF
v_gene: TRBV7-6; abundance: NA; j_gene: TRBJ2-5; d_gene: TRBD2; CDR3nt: TGTGCCAGCAGCCGAGGGACTAGCGGCGAGACCCAGTACTTC; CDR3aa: CASSRGTSGETQYF
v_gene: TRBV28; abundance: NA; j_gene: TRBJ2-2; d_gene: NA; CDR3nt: TGTGCCAGCAGTTTCGGGACACCCCAGGGCACCGGGGAGCTGTTTTTT; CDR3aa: CASSFGTPQGTGELFF
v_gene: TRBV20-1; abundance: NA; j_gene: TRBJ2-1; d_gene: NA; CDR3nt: TGCAGTGCTCCCACCTACAATGAGCAGTTCTTC; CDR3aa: CSAPTYNEQFF
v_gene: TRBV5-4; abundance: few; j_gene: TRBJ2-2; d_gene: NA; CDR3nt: TGTGCCAGCACCTCAGCGGGCATCACCGGGGAGCTGTTTTTT; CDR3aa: CASTSAGITGELFF
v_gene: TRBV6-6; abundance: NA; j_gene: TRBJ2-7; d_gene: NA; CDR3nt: TGTGCCAGCAGGAGGCGGGACAGCGATGACTACGAGCAGTACTTC; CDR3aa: CASRRRDSDDYEQYF
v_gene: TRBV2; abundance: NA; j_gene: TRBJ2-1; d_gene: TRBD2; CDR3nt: TGTGCCAGCAGTGGGGTGAGGGCGGGAGCGGTCTACAATGAGCAGTTCTTC; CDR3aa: CASSGVRAGAVYNEQFF
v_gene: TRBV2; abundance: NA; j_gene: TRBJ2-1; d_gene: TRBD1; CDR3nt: TGTGCCCCCTCAGGGACAGGGATGGCCAATGAGCAGTTCTTC; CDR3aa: CAPSGTGMANEQFF
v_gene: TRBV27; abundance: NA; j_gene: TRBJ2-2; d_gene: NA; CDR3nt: TGTGCCAGCAGTTTATATCCAGGGAGCTACACCGGGGAGCTGTTTTTT; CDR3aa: CASSLYPGSYTGELFF
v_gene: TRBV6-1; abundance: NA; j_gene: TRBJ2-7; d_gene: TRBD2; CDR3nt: TGTGCCGGGAGAGACAGACTAGCGCCTGGCTACGAGCAGTACTTC; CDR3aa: CAGRDRLAPGYEQYF
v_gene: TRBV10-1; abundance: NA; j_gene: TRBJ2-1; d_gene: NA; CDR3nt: TGCGCCACCAGTTGGGGACTCGAGCAGTTCTTC; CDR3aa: CATSWGLEQFF
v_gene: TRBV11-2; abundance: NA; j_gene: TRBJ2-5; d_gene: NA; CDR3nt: TGTGCCAGCAGCTATAAGGGAGAGACCCAGTACTTC; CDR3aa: CASSYKGETQYF
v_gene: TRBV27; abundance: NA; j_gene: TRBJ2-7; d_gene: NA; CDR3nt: TGTGCCAGCAGTTTACTCGGCGGAGTCTTATCCTACGAGCAGTACTTC; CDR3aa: CASSLLGGVLSYEQYF
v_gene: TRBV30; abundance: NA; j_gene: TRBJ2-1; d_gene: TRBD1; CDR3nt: TGTGCCTGGAGCTTCGGGGACAGGGGAGAGCAGTTCTTC; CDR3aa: CAWSFGDRGEQFF
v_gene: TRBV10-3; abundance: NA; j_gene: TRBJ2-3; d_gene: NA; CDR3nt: TGTGCCATCTCGGGCGGGAGCACAGATACGCAGTATTTT; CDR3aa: CAISGGSTDTQYF
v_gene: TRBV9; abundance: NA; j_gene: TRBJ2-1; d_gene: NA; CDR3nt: TGTGCCAGCAGCCCCAGGAACAATGAGCAGTTCTTC; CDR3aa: CASSPRNNEQFF
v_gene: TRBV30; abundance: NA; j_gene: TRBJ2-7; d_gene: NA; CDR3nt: TGTGCCTGGAATGGGGGAACCTACGAGCAGTACTTC; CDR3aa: CAWNGGTYEQYF
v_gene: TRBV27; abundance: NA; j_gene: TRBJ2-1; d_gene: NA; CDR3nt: TGTGCCAGCAGTTTCCGGACTAGGGGGTACAATGAGCAGTTCTTC; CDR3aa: CASSFRTRGYNEQFF
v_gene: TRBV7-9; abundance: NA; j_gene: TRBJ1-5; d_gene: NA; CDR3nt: TGTGCCAGCAGCTTAGGACAGGCCAATCAGCCCCAGCATTTT; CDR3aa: CASSLGQANQPQHF
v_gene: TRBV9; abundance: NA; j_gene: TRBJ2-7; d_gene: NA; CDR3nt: TGTGCCAGCAGCGTCGCCCCAGGGGCGGCCTACGAGCAGTACTTC; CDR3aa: CASSVAPGAAYEQYF